Below are 30 T cell receptor beta chains sequenced from a single sample in a study of blood T cell repertoires in COVID-19. Profiled with immunoSEQ multiplex PCR; TCRdb holds only in-frame clones, not every one. The table shows more than 300,000 clones, with around 90% occurring only once. The sequencing sample was made of PBMCs or T cells enriched from blood (not recorded which). These receptors all stem from a woman aged 30 to 39 who had recovered from COVID-19.

The genes are TRBV6-5 and TRBJ2-7; TRBD1 aligns across 9 bases. The CDR3 spans 14 residues. In germline, CDR1 is MNHEY, CDR2 SVGAGI. The V gene end was trimmed by 6 bases and the J gene end by 7 bases; junction bases not matched to a gene: 10. The CDR3 region is CASRNRDRAREQYF. The CDR3 DNA reads TGTGCCAGCAGAAACCGGGACAGGGCAAGGGAGCAGTACTTC.

V gene TRBV19 combines with J gene TRBJ2-3, with a weak D call TRBD1 (6 bases). Trimming shortened V by 4 bases and J by 2 bases, and 13 bases separated the two germline ends. In germline, CDR1 is LNHDA, CDR2 SQIVND (reference sequence). This CDR3 is built from 15 residues. The CDR3 coding sequence is TGTGCCAGTAGTAGTGGACAGAGCCCCACAGATACGCAGTATTTT. Translated, it gives CASSSGQSPTDTQYF.

The chain joins TRBV28 to TRBJ2-2, with 8 bases aligning to TRBD1. The CDR3 contains 16 residues. The V gene end was trimmed by 5 bases and the J gene end by 7 bases; junction bases not matched to a gene: 12. Per the germline V gene, CDR1 is MDHEN and CDR2 is SYDVKM. The CDR3 reads CASSKTGGGFGGELFF. In DNA form, the CDR3 reads TGTGCCAGCAGTAAAACAGGGGGAGGATTTGGCGGGGAGCTGTTTTTT.

The rearrangement uses TRBV7-9 and TRBJ2-5; 9 positions match TRBD1. Germline CDR1 is SEHNR and CDR2 is FQNEAQ (reference sequence). The V gene end was trimmed by 2 bases and the J gene end by 5 bases; junction bases not matched to a gene: 3. The CDR3 loop spans 14 amino acids. The CDR3 nucleotides read TGTGCCAGCAGCTTAACAGGGGGCGCGGAGACCCAGTACTTC. This gives the protein CASSLTGGAETQYF.

J is TRBJ2-2 and V is TRBV29-1, with 7 nucleotides matching TRBD1. Germline-derived CDR1 and CDR2 are SQVTM and ANQGSEA. The CDR3 is 13 amino acids. J gave up 7 bases and V 2 bases, and 4 bases lay outside the gene matches. CDR3 sequence reads: CSVERQGIGELFF. Written as DNA, the CDR3 is TGCAGCGTTGAAAGACAGGGAATCGGGGAGCTGTTTTTT.

This sequence joins TRBV5-1 and TRBJ2-1, with D possibly TRBD2 on 5 matching bases. Per germline, CDR1 SGHRS and CDR2 YFSETQ. The CDR3 has 12 amino acids. Between the trimmed V and J ends, which lost 2 bases and 10 bases, there was a span of 10 bases. Here the CDR3 reads CASSFGGGEQFF. In DNA, the CDR3 is TGCGCCAGCAGCTTTGGCGGAGGCGAGCAGTTCTTC.

V usage is TRBV29-1 and J usage is TRBJ1-2; D is perhaps TRBD1 (6 bases). Germline values: CDR1 SQVTM, CDR2 ANQGSEA. The CDR3 has 11 residues. V was cut by 7 bases and J by 5 bases, with 11 bases left in between. CDR3 nucleotides: TGCAGCGCCAGGACAGAGTATGGCTACACCTTC. Translating gives CSARTEYGYTF.

The gene calls are TRBV12-2 and TRBJ2-3; the D segment call TRBD2 is taken from the table without a DNA check. TRBV12-2 is shown as a pseudogene. The CDR3 is 19 amino acids. CDR3 DNA sequence: TGTGCAAGTCGCTTAGTACTACTAGCGGGGACGAGAAGCACAGATACGCAGTATTTT. It encodes CASRLVLLAGTRSTDTQYF.

The CDR3 region is CASTRSTPPTGELFF. The CDR3 nucleotides are TGTGCCAGCACGAGGTCCACACCACCCACCGGGGAGCTGTTTTTT. The V gene is TRBV6-5, the J gene TRBJ2-2; D is ambiguous. The ends were cut back, 7 bases at V and 4 bases at J, with 16 bases in the middle. The CDR3 loop spans 15 amino acids. Germline CDR1 and CDR2: MNHEY and SVGAGI.

The chain is built from TRBV27 and TRBJ2-5; 12 nucleotides align to TRBD2. CDR1 and CDR2 (germline): MNHEY, SMNVEV (reference sequence). Losses at the gene ends were 5 bases for V and 4 bases for J; bases not matched to a gene: 11. The CDR3 totals 17 residues. The DNA for the CDR3 is TGTGCCAGCAGTCCGGGCCTAGCGGGGGGGGCAGGAGAGACCCAGTACTTC. This gives the protein CASSPGLAGGAGETQYF.

The chain employs TRBV6-5 and TRBJ2-7, with 11 bases aligning to TRBD1. The CDR3 sequence is 15 residues long. CDR1 and CDR2 from the germline V gene are MNHEY and SVGAGI. V shed 4 bases and J 8 bases; nucleotides not matched to a gene: 10. CDR3 amino acids: CASSWAGTGGLKQYF. The DNA of the CDR3 is TGTGCCAGCAGTTGGGCCGGGACAGGGGGGTTAAAGCAGTACTTC.

The chain combines TRBV15 with TRBJ1-3; D might be TRBD1 (6 bases). Germline V gene data show CDR1 as LNHNV and CDR2 as YYDKDF (reference sequence). The CDR3 length is 18 residues. V lost 1 base to trimming and J lost 0 bases, with 16 bases between them. DNA of the CDR3: TGTGCCACCAGCAGAGGAAGGAACAGGGCGAGCTCTGGAAACACCATATATTTT. Translating it yields CATSRGRNRASSGNTIYF. Filled out from reference TRBV15 and TRBJ1-3, the complete variable domain reads DAMVIQNPRYQVTQFGKPVTLSCSQTLNHNVMYWYQQKSSQAPKLLFHYYDKDFNNEADTPDNFQSRRPNTSFCFLDIRSPGLGDTAMYLCATSRGRNRASSGNTIYFGEGSWLTVV.

V gene TRBV28 combines with J gene TRBJ2-3; D might be TRBD2 (6 bases). V lost 7 bases and J lost 4, with 18 bases in between. The CDR3 is made up of 15 amino acids. CDR1 is MDHEN, CDR2 SYDVKM, per germline. CDR3 nucleotides: TGTGCCAGCATTCTCGGAGGGAGAGTATCAGATACGCAGTATTTT. Protein product: CASILGGRVSDTQYF.

This rearrangement joins TRBV27 to TRBJ2-3; a possible D gene is TRBD2 (7 bases). The CDR3 extends over 12 amino acids. CDR1 MNHEY and CDR2 SMNVEV come from the germline V gene (reference sequence). The CDR3 is CATRRGLHTQYF. In DNA form, the CDR3 reads TGTGCTACTAGGCGGGGGCTCCATACGCAGTATTTT.

The gene calls are TRBV30 and TRBJ2-7; tentative D call: TRBD1 (8 bases). The CDR3 sequence is 14 residues long. V shed 3 bases and J shed 2 bases, with 14 bases lying between them. Looked up from germline, CDR1 is GTSNPN and CDR2 is SVGIG (reference sequence). CDR3 sequence reads: CAWRRQGTTYEQYF. DNA of the CDR3: TGTGCCTGGAGAAGACAGGGGACTACCTACGAGCAGTACTTC.

The CDR3 nucleotides read TGTGCCTGGGCGATGGACAGCTATGGCTACACCTTC. As protein: CAWAMDSYGYTF. This chain uses TRBV30 with TRBJ1-2; maybe TRBD1 (6 bases). There are 12 residues in the CDR3. Germline V CDR1 and CDR2: GTSNPN, SVGIG (reference sequence). Trimming left V 5 bases short and J 4 bases short, with 11 bases between.

This chain links TRBV2 with TRBJ1-4, with no clear D. V dropped 8 bases and J dropped 0 bases, with 22 bases sitting between them. Germline-derived CDR1 and CDR2 are SNHLY and FYNNEI. This CDR3 spans 18 amino acids. The CDR3 DNA is TGTGCCAGCGGTCGAGCGGGGATCGAGTTCCCAACTAATGAAAAACTGTTTTTT. This codes for CASGRAGIEFPTNEKLFF.

The rearrangement links TRBV27 to TRBJ1-2; D is unclear. The CDR3 consists of 13 residues. Germline V CDR1 and CDR2: MNHEY, SMNVEV (reference sequence). V lost 8 bases, J lost 1 base, and 11 bases lay in between. The CDR3 loop is CASGTGVNYGYTF. The CDR3 DNA sequence: TGTGCCAGCGGAACCGGGGTTAACTATGGCTACACCTTC.

The DNA of the CDR3 is TGTGCCAGCTCACCCCCGGGACAGGGGGCGAATGAGCAGTTCTTC. Encoded protein: CASSPPGQGANEQFF. The chain recombines TRBV18 with TRBJ2-1; 12 bases agree with TRBD1. The CDR3 length is 15 residues. Losses at the gene ends were 3 bases for V and 7 bases for J; bases not matched to a gene: 4. Germline CDR1 is KGHSH and CDR2 is LQKENI.

This clone appeared a single time. One end of the junction does not line up with germline, which may come from a read error. CDR3 in amino acids: CASNLGRNTEAFF. The CDR3 DNA reads TGTGCCAGCAACTTAGGGAGGAACACTGAAGCTTTCTTT. The chain uses TRBV13 and TRBJ1-1; D is unresolved. The CDR3 covers 13 residues. Looked up from germline, CDR1 is PRHDT and CDR2 is FYEKMQ (reference sequence).

V is TRBV7-2 and J is TRBJ1-5; tentatively, D is TRBD1 (5 bases). Deletions cut 1 base from V and 5 bases from J, with 9 bases between. Per germline, CDR1 SGHTA and CDR2 FQGNSA. This CDR3 is built from 14 residues. Written as DNA, the CDR3 is TGTGCCAGCAGCTTAGGGGGGGTGGATCAGCCCCAGCATTTT. This codes for CASSLGGVDQPQHF.

This chain links TRBV5-1 with TRBJ1-4, with 8 bases that match TRBD1. The CDR3 is made up of 18 amino acids. CDR1 and CDR2 (germline): SGHRS, YFSETQ. J was trimmed by 4 bases and V by 0 bases; bases with no gene match: 11. The CDR3 here is CASSLVSAGGCGNEKLFF. The CDR3 DNA sequence: TGCGCCAGCAGCTTGGTCTCGGCAGGGGGCTGCGGTAATGAAAAACTGTTTTTT.

The chain joins TRBV5-4 to TRBJ2-5; 7 bases map to TRBD1. J lost 1 base, V lost 1 base, and 4 bases had no gene match. CDR3 length: 15 residues. CDR1 is SGHNT and CDR2 is YYREEE in the germline V gene (reference sequence). In DNA, the CDR3 is TGTGCCAGCAGCTTGACCGGGACAGCCCAAGAGACCCAGTACTTC. Translation: CASSLTGTAQETQYF. The full variable domain, in which reference TRBV5-4 and TRBJ2-5 provide the parts outside the CDR3, is ETGVTQSPTHLIKTRGQQVTLRCSSQSGHNTVSWYQQALGQGPQFIFQYYREEENGRGNFPPRFSGLQFPNYSSELNVNALELDDSALYLCASSLTGTAQETQYFGPGTRLLVL.

The gene calls are TRBV3-1 (or the pseudogene TRBV3-2) and TRBJ2-3; 11 bases agree with TRBD2. V dropped 1 base and J dropped 3; count of bases not matched to a gene: 3. The CDR3 is 16 amino acids. Germline values: CDR1 LGHDT, CDR2 YNNKEL (reference sequence). The CDR3 is CASSQVAGGRTDTQYF. The CDR3 DNA is TGTGCCAGCAGCCAAGTAGCGGGGGGGCGGACAGATACGCAGTATTTT.

CDR3: CASSPRTGDTYEQYF. CDR3 in DNA: TGTGCCAGCAGCCCGCGGACAGGCGATACCTACGAGCAGTACTTC. This chain joins TRBV4-2 and TRBJ2-7; 7 nucleotides match TRBD1. The CDR3 consists of 15 residues. Germline V CDR1 and CDR2: LGHNA, YNFKEQ. Trimming took 4 bases from V and 2 from J; bases not matched to a gene: 8.

V and J are TRBV7-9 and TRBJ2-5, with unresolved D. Germline loops: CDR1 SEHNR, CDR2 FQNEAQ (reference sequence). V shed 5 bases and J shed 5 bases, with 18 bases lying between them. This CDR3 comprises 15 residues. CDR3 residues: CASSQWADMVETQYF. The DNA for the CDR3 is TGTGCCAGCAGCCAGTGGGCCGACATGGTTGAGACCCAGTACTTC.

In this sample, this clone turned up a few times. J is TRBJ2-1 and V is TRBV2, with D possibly being TRBD1 (6 bases). V lost 4 bases, J lost 8 bases, and 15 bases lay in between. Germline CDR1 reads SNHLY; CDR2 reads FYNNEI. The CDR3 runs 14 residues. DNA for the CDR3: TGTGCCAGCAGTGTCCTCCAGGGGTCGGATGAGCAGTTCTTC. It is translated as CASSVLQGSDEQFF.

The chain has TRBV6-5 and TRBJ2-3; no definite D call. V was pared by 6 bases and J by 4 bases, with 8 bases between. CDR1 is MNHEY and CDR2 is SVGAGI in the germline V gene. The length of the CDR3 is 12 residues. The CDR3 reads CASSPTSDTQYF. CDR3 nucleotides: TGTGCCAGCAGCCCGACATCAGATACGCAGTATTTT.

This chain links TRBV5-1 with TRBJ1-6, with TRBD1 matching 7 bases. The CDR3 consists of 17 residues. The J segment lost 7 bases and the V segment lost 4 bases, leaving 14 bases of the junction unmatched. Germline loops: CDR1 SGHRS, CDR2 YFSETQ. CDR3 amino acids: CASSVGPGGGGNSPLHF. The CDR3 DNA is TGCGCCAGCAGCGTTGGACCAGGGGGTGGTGGCAATTCACCCCTCCACTTT.

The genes are TRBV10-3 and TRBJ2-6; the match to TRBD1 covers 8 bases. Germline loops: CDR1 ENHRY, CDR2 SYGVKD. V lost 4 bases, J lost 0 bases, and 14 bases stayed unmatched. This CDR3 comprises 20 residues. The CDR3 DNA is TGTGCCATCAGTGCCCTACCGGGACAGGAAACTTCCTCTGGGGCCAACGTCCTGACTTTC. The encoded protein is CAISALPGQETSSGANVLTF.